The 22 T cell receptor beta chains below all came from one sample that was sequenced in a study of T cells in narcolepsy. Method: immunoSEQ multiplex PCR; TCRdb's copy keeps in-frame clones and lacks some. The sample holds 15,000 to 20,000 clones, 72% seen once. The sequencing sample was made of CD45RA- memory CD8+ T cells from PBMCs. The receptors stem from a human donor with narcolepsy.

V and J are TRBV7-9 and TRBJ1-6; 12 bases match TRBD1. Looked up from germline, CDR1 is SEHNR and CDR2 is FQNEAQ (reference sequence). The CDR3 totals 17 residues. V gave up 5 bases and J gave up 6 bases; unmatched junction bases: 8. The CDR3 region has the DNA TGTGCCAGCAGCGTCCCCGGGACAGGGGGCGGTAATTCACCCCTCCACTTT. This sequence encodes CASSVPGTGGGNSPLHF.

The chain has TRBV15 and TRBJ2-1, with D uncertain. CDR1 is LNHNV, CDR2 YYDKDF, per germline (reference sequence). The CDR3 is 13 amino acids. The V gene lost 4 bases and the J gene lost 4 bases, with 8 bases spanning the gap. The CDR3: CATSTYRYNEQFF. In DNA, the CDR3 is TGTGCCACCAGCACCTATCGGTACAATGAGCAGTTCTTC.

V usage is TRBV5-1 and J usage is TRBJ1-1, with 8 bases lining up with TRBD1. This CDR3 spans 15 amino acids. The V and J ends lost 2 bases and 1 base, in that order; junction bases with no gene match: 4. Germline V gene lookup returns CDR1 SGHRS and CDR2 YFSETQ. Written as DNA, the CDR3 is TGCGCCAGCAGCTTACCACAGGGGGAGAACACTGAAGCTTTCTTT. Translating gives CASSLPQGENTEAFF.

The CDR3 DNA is TGTGCCAGCAGATCCGGGACGGATGCTTTAAAGTATGGCTACACCTTC. This encodes CASRSGTDALKYGYTF. The rearrangement links TRBV2 to TRBJ1-2, with a weak D call TRBD1 (5 bases). The germline V gene has CDR1 SNHLY and CDR2 FYNNEI. This CDR3 comprises 16 residues. The V and J ends lost 6 bases and 5 bases respectively, with 22 bases between them.

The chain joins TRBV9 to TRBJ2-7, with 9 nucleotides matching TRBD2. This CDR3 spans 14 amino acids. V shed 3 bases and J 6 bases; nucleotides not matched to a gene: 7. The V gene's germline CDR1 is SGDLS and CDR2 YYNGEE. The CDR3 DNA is TGTGCCAGCAGCGCCGGGACTAGCAGACGCGAGCAGTACTTC. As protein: CASSAGTSRREQYF.

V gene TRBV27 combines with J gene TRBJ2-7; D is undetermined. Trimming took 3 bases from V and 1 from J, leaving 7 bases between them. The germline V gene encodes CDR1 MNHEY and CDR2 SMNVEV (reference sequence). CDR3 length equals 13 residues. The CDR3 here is CASSFYDSYEQYF. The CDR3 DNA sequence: TGTGCCAGCAGTTTTTACGATTCCTACGAGCAGTACTTC.

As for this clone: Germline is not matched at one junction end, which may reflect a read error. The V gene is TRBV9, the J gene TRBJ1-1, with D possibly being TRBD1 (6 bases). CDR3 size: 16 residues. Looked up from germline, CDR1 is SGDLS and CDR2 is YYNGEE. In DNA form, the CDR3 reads TGTGCCTGCAGCGTAGTAATGGGGGCCGGGAATACTGAAGCTTTCTTT. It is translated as CACSVVMGAGNTEAFF.

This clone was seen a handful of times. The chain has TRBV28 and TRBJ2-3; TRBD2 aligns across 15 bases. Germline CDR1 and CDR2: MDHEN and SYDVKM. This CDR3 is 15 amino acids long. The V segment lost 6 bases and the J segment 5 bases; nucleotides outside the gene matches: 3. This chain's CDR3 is CASRRTSGRGDTQYF. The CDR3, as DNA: TGTGCCAGCAGACGGACTAGCGGGAGGGGAGATACGCAGTATTTT.

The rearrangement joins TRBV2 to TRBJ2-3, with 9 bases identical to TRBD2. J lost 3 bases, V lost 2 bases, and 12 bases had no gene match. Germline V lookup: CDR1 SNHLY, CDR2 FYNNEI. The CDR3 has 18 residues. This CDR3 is CASSEKAGGPSGTDTQYF. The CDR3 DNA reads TGTGCCAGCAGTGAAAAGGCGGGGGGGCCCAGTGGGACAGATACGCAGTATTTT.

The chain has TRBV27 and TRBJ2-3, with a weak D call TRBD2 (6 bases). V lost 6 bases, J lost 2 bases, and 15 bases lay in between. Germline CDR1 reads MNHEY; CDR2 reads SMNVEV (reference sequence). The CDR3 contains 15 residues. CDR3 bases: TGTGCCAGCAGCCCAGACAGCGGGCTCACAGATACGCAGTATTTT. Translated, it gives CASSPDSGLTDTQYF.

The DNA of the CDR3 is TGTGCCAGCAGTCCCCTCCCCTCAGGACCGACCCTTTACACCTTC. Residues: CASSPLPSGPTLYTF. The genes are TRBV27 and TRBJ1-2; D gene unclear. With 5 bases removed from V and 11 bases from J, the gap between germline ends came to 24 bases. Germline-derived CDR1 and CDR2 are MNHEY and SMNVEV (reference sequence). The CDR3 spans 15 residues.

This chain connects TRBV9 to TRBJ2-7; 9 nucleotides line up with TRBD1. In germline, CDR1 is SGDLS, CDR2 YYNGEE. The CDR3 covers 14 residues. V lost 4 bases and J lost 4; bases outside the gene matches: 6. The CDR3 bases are TGTGCCAGCAGCCCTGGGGGACAGGGATACGAGCAGTACTTC. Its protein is CASSPGGQGYEQYF.

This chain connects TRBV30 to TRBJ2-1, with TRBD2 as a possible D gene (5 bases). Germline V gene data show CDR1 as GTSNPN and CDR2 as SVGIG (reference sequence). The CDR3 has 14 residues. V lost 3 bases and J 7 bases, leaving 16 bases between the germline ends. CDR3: CAWSSIGGGNEQFF. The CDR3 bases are TGTGCCTGGAGCTCGATCGGAGGTGGGAATGAGCAGTTCTTC.

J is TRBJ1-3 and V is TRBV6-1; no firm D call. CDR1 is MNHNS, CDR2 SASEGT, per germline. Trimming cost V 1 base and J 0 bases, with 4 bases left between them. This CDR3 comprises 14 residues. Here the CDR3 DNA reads TGTGCCAGCAGTGAAGGTAGCTCTGGAAACACCATATATTTT. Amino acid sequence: CASSEGSSGNTIYF.

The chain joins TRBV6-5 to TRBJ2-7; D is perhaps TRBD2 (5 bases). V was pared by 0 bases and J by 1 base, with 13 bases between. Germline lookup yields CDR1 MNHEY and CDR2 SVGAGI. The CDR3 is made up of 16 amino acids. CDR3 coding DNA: TGTGCCAGCAGTTACTCGGGGATTGGGAGTTCCTACGAGCAGTACTTC. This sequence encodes CASSYSGIGSSYEQYF.

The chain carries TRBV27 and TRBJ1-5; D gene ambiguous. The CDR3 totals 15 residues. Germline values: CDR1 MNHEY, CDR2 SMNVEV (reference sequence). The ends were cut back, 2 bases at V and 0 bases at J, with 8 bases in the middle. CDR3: CASSLGIDSNQPQHF. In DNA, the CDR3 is TGTGCCAGCAGTTTAGGGATCGATAGCAATCAGCCCCAGCATTTT.

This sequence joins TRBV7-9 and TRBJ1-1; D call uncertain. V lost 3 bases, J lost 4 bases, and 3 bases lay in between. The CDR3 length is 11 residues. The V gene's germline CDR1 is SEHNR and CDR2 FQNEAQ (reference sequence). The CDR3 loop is CASSFATEAFF. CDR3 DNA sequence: TGTGCCAGCAGCTTCGCCACTGAAGCTTTCTTT.

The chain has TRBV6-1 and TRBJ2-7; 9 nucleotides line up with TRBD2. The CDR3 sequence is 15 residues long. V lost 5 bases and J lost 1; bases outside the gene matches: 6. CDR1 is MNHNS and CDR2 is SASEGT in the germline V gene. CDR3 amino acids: CASSSEREASYEQYF. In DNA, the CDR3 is TGTGCCAGCAGTTCTGAGCGGGAGGCGTCCTACGAGCAGTACTTC.

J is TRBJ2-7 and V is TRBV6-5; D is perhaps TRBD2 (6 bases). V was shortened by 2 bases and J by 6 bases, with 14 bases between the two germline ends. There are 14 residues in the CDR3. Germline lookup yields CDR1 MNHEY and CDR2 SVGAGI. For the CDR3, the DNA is TGTGCCAGCAGTTACCAGGGACTGGGGGGCGAGCAGTACTTC. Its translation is CASSYQGLGGEQYF.

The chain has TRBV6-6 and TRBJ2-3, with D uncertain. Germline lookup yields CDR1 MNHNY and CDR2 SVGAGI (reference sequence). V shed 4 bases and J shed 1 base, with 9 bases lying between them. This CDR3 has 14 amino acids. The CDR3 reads CASSSIDGTDTQYF. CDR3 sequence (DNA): TGTGCCAGCAGTTCTATAGACGGCACAGATACGCAGTATTTT.

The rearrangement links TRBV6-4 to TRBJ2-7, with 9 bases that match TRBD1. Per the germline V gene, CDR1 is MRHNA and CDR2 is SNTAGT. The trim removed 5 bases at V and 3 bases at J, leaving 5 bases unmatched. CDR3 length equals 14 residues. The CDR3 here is CASSIPGQGYEQYF. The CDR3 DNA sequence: TGTGCCAGCAGTATACCGGGACAGGGCTACGAGCAGTACTTC.

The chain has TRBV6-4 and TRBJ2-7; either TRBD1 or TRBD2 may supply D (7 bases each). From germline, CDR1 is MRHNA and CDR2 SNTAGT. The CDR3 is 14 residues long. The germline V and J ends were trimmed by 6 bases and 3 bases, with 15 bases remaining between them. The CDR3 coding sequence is TGTGCCAGCAGCCAGGGGGGGACGGGCTACGAGCAGTACTTC. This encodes CASSQGGTGYEQYF.